A selection of T cell receptor beta chains follows, all from one sample in a study of regulatory T cells in long-lasting Graves disease. Via MiXCR, TCRdb re-called the multiplex PCR reads, giving one row per CDR3 protein. The table includes roughly 360,000 distinct CDR3 sequences, roughly 20% detected once. The sample here was peripheral blood mononuclear cells (PBMCs), taken when the disease was refractory, from a patient treated with antithyroid drugs. These receptors were taken from a middle-aged woman with Graves disease. CDR3s include the opening cysteine and the closing phenylalanine or tryptophan. The order of the fields is D gene, V gene, J gene, clone size, CDR3 length, CDR3 protein, CDR3 DNA. D genes are given only for firm matches. A clone size is listed for some rows: how often the clone was seen (once, few, many), or a class if it is expanded.

>-|TRBV15|TRBJ1-6|-|16
CATSREPGHTNSPLHF
TGTGCCACCAGCAGAGAGCCGGGACATACTAATTCACCCCTCCACTTT
>TRBD2|TRBV28|TRBJ2-2|many|15
CASSLKREAAGELFF
TGTGCCAGCAGTTTAAAGCGGGAGGCGGCCGGGGAGCTGTTTTTT
>TRBD1|TRBV28|TRBJ2-2|many|17
CASSPTYRGQNTGELFF
TGTGCCAGCAGCCCAACCTACAGGGGTCAAAACACCGGGGAGCTGTTTTTT
>TRBD1|TRBV7-9|TRBJ1-4|-|18
CASSPNPGTGMGNEKLFF
TGTGCCAGCAGCCCCAACCCCGGGACAGGGATGGGGAATGAAAAACTGTTTTTT
>-|TRBV5-1|TRBJ1-6|-|13
CASSLGYGRTLHF
TGCGCCAGCAGCTTGGGGTACGGGAGAACCCTCCACTTT
>-|TRBV7-9|TRBJ1-6|-|14
CASSLDLVDSPLHF
TGTGCCAGCAGCTTAGATCTGGTGGATTCACCCCTCCACTTT
>-|TRBV29-1|TRBJ2-7|few|13
CSVPVDSSYEQYF
TGCAGCGTTCCGGTCGATAGCTCCTACGAGCAGTACTTC
>-|TRBV29-1|TRBJ2-2|-|13
CSVMGQNTGELFF
TGCAGCGTTATGGGACAGAACACCGGGGAGCTGTTTTTT
>-|TRBV2|TRBJ1-1|many|17
CASSAHYLTAVNTEAFF
TGTGCCAGCAGCGCACATTACCTGACAGCCGTGAACACTGAAGCTTTCTTT
>-|TRBV11-2|TRBJ1-2|many|14
CASSLVAANYGYTF
TGTGCCAGCAGCTTAGTAGCAGCTAACTATGGCTACACCTTC
>TRBD2|TRBV3-1|TRBJ2-7|-|14
CASSQGLASFGQYF
TGTGCCAGCAGCCAAGGACTAGCGTCTTTTGGGCAGTACTTC
>-|TRBV24-1|TRBJ1-1|many|13
CATSDLLGTEAFF
TGTGCCACCAGTGATTTGCTCGGGACTGAAGCTTTCTTT
>-|TRBV6-1|TRBJ2-2|many|12
CASSNGIGELFF
TGTGCCAGCAGTAACGGGATCGGGGAGCTGTTTTTT
>-|TRBV6-5|TRBJ2-2|-|15
CASSYSYTSTGELFF
TGTGCCAGCAGTTACTCGTACACGAGCACCGGGGAGCTGTTTTTT
>-|TRBV10-3|TRBJ2-7|many|15
CAISESGKKNYEQYF
TGTGCCATCAGTGAGTCAGGGAAAAAAAACTACGAGCAGTACTTC
>TRBD2|TRBV4-2|TRBJ2-7|-|17
CASSQVLAGGPEDEQYF
TGTGCCAGCAGCCAAGTTCTTGCGGGAGGGCCAGAGGACGAGCAGTACTTC
>-|TRBV29-1|TRBJ2-2|few|14
CSVAGRENTGELFF
TGCAGCGTTGCTGGCAGGGAGAACACCGGGGAGCTGTTTTTT
>TRBD2|TRBV12-3/TRBV12-4|TRBJ2-7|many|15
CASSLSWTSGFEQYF
TGTGCCAGCAGTTTAAGTTGGACTAGCGGGTTTGAGCAGTACTTC
>-|TRBV6-1|TRBJ2-7|many|13
CASTGTETYEQYF
TGTGCCAGCACCGGGACCGAAACCTACGAGCAGTACTTC
>-|TRBV6-2/TRBV6-3|TRBJ1-6|few|15
CASSYEGRLNSPLHF
TGTGCCAGCAGTTACGAAGGGAGGCTGAATTCACCCCTCCACTTT
>-|TRBV12-3/TRBV12-4|TRBJ2-3|-|14
CASSLRPRPDTQYF
TGTGCCAGCAGCTTACGACCTCGACCGGATACGCAGTATTTT
>-|TRBV14|TRBJ2-7|-|15
CASSHLGGRAYEQYF
TGTGCCAGCAGCCATTTGGGCGGCAGAGCCTACGAGCAGTACTTC